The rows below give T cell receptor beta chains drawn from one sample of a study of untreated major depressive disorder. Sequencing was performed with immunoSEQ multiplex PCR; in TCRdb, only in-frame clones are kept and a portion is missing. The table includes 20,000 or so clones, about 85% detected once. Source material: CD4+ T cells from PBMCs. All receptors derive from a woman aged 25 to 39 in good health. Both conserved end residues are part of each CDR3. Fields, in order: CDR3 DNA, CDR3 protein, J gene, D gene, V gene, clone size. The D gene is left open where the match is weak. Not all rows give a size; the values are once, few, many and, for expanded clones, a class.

CDR3nt: TGTGCCAGCACGGGGACAGGACAATCCTCCTACGAGCAGTACTTC
CDR3aa: CASTGTGQSSYEQYF
j_gene: TRBJ2-7
d_gene: TRBD1
v_gene: TRBV6-1
abundance: -

CDR3nt: TGTGCCAGCAGGGGGGGGCGGAGCGGGGCCTCCTACGAGCAGTACTTC
CDR3aa: CASRGGRSGASYEQYF
j_gene: TRBJ2-7
d_gene: -
v_gene: TRBV2
abundance: -

CDR3nt: TGTGCCAGCAGTGACCCCCGCGGGGTTTTCCAGTACTTC
CDR3aa: CASSDPRGVFQYF
j_gene: TRBJ2-4
d_gene: -
v_gene: TRBV6-1
abundance: -

CDR3nt: TGTGCCAGCAGCCTTGGAGGAAACTATGGCTACACCTTC
CDR3aa: CASSLGGNYGYTF
j_gene: TRBJ1-2
d_gene: -
v_gene: TRBV6-1
abundance: -

CDR3nt: TGTGCCAGCAGCTTAGATTCTGGCGGGGGATCCTACGAGCAGTACTTC
CDR3aa: CASSLDSGGGSYEQYF
j_gene: TRBJ2-7
d_gene: TRBD2
v_gene: TRBV11-2
abundance: -

CDR3nt: TGTGCCAGCAGTTCACCCCGGGGGACGGAGCGGAACAATGAGCAGTTCTTC
CDR3aa: CASSSPRGTERNNEQFF
j_gene: TRBJ2-1
d_gene: -
v_gene: TRBV28
abundance: -

CDR3nt: TGTGCCAGCAGCCAAGAGTGGGGTGGGACAGGGGCGAGCTCCTATAATTCACCCCTCCACTTT
CDR3aa: CASSQEWGGTGASSYNSPLHF
j_gene: TRBJ1-6
d_gene: TRBD1
v_gene: TRBV4-2
abundance: few

CDR3nt: TGTGCCATCAGTGACGGACCCAGGGAGGCCTACGAGCAGTACTTC
CDR3aa: CAISDGPREAYEQYF
j_gene: TRBJ2-7
d_gene: -
v_gene: TRBV10-3
abundance: -

CDR3nt: TGCGCCAGCAGCTTGGGGACTAGCGGATACGAGCAGTACTTC
CDR3aa: CASSLGTSGYEQYF
j_gene: TRBJ2-7
d_gene: TRBD2
v_gene: TRBV5-1
abundance: -

CDR3nt: TGTGCCAGCAGTGAAATGTTGAACGGAATAGGGACCCAGTACTTC
CDR3aa: CASSEMLNGIGTQYF
j_gene: TRBJ2-5
d_gene: -
v_gene: TRBV6-1
abundance: -

CDR3nt: TGTGCCAGCAGAACCGGACAGGCTAACTATGGCTACACCTTC
CDR3aa: CASRTGQANYGYTF
j_gene: TRBJ1-2
d_gene: TRBD1
v_gene: TRBV6-6
abundance: -

CDR3nt: TGTGCCAGCAGCGTAGATGAGGGGAGGTATAGCTACACCTTC
CDR3aa: CASSVDEGRYSYTF
j_gene: TRBJ1-2
d_gene: -
v_gene: TRBV9
abundance: -

CDR3nt: TGTGCCAGCAGTCTGGGACCTCTCTATGGCTACACCTTC
CDR3aa: CASSLGPLYGYTF
j_gene: TRBJ1-2
d_gene: -
v_gene: TRBV28
abundance: -

CDR3nt: TGTGCCAGCAGCCAGACTAGCGGGAGAACTGAGACCCAGTACTTC
CDR3aa: CASSQTSGRTETQYF
j_gene: TRBJ2-5
d_gene: TRBD2
v_gene: TRBV7-9
abundance: -

CDR3nt: TGCGCCAGCACGGGTCCGCCTTCCTACGAGCAGTACTTC
CDR3aa: CASTGPPSYEQYF
j_gene: TRBJ2-7
d_gene: -
v_gene: TRBV10-2
abundance: -

CDR3nt: TGTGCCACCGACAGGGGCCCGAACCGGAACTATGGCTACACCTTC
CDR3aa: CATDRGPNRNYGYTF
j_gene: TRBJ1-2
d_gene: TRBD1
v_gene: TRBV2
abundance: once

CDR3nt: TGTGCCAGCAGCTTGGCAGGGGGAGGAAACACCATATATTTT
CDR3aa: CASSLAGGGNTIYF
j_gene: TRBJ1-3
d_gene: TRBD1
v_gene: TRBV5-4
abundance: -

CDR3nt: TGTGCCAGCTTCACCAGCGGGAGGGCCGGCAATGAGCAGTTCTTC
CDR3aa: CASFTSGRAGNEQFF
j_gene: TRBJ2-1
d_gene: TRBD2
v_gene: TRBV6-1
abundance: -

CDR3nt: TGTGCCTGGAGTGGGGGGTTTCGTCAGCCCCAGCATTTT
CDR3aa: CAWSGGFRQPQHF
j_gene: TRBJ1-5
d_gene: -
v_gene: TRBV30
abundance: -

CDR3nt: TGTGCCAGCAGCGACACAGGGATTTACGAGCAGTACTTC
CDR3aa: CASSDTGIYEQYF
j_gene: TRBJ2-7
d_gene: -
v_gene: TRBV13
abundance: -

CDR3nt: TGTGCCAGCAGCTGGAGGGGGGAGCAGACCCAGTACTTC
CDR3aa: CASSWRGEQTQYF
j_gene: TRBJ2-5
d_gene: -
v_gene: TRBV7-2
abundance: -

CDR3nt: TGTGCCAGCATCCCGGGACTAGCGGGAGGGTTGTCCTCCTACGAGCAGTACTTC
CDR3aa: CASIPGLAGGLSSYEQYF
j_gene: TRBJ2-7
d_gene: TRBD2
v_gene: TRBV11-2
abundance: -

CDR3nt: TGTGCCAGCAGTGCCGCTGGGGTGGAGAACACTGAAGCTTTCTTT
CDR3aa: CASSAAGVENTEAFF
j_gene: TRBJ1-1
d_gene: -
v_gene: TRBV25-1
abundance: -

CDR3nt: TGTGCCAGTAGTCGGGACAGAGACTACGAGCAGTACTTC
CDR3aa: CASSRDRDYEQYF
j_gene: TRBJ2-7
d_gene: TRBD1
v_gene: TRBV19
abundance: -

CDR3nt: TGTGCCAGCAGCTCCGGACCCACTAGGGAAGAGACCCAGTACTTC
CDR3aa: CASSSGPTREETQYF
j_gene: TRBJ2-5
d_gene: -
v_gene: TRBV5-5
abundance: -

CDR3nt: TGTGCCTGGAGTAAAGGGAACTATGGCTACACCTTC
CDR3aa: CAWSKGNYGYTF
j_gene: TRBJ1-2
d_gene: -
v_gene: TRBV30
abundance: -

CDR3nt: TGTGCCAGTTCCCCCGGGACTAGCTCCTACAATGAGCAGTTCTTC
CDR3aa: CASSPGTSSYNEQFF
j_gene: TRBJ2-1
d_gene: TRBD2
v_gene: TRBV27
abundance: -